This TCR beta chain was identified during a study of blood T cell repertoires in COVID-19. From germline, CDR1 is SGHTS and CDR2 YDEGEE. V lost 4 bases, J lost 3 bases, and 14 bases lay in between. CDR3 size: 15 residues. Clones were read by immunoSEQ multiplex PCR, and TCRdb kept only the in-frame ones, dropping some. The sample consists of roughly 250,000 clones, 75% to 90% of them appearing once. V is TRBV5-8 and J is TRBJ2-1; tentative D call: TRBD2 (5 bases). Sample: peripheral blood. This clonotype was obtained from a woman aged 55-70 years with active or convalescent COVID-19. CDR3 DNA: TGTGCCAGCAGCGAAGACTACGAAAACTACAATGAGCAGTTCTTC. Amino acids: CASSEDYENYNEQFF.